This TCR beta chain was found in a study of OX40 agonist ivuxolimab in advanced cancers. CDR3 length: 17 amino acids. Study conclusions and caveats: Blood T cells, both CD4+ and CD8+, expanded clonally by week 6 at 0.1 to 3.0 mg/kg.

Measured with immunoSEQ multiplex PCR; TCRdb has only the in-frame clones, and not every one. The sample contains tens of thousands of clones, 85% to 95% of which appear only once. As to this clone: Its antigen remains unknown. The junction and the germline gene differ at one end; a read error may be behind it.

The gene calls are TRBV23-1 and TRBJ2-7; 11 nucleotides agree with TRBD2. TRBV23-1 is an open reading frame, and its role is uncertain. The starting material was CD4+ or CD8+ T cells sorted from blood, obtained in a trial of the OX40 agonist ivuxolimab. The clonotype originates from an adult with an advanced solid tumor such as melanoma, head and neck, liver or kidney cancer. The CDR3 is CASSQYRVTSGSYEQYF. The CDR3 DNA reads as TGCGCCAGCAGCCAATACAGGGTCACTAGCGGGAGCTACGAGCAGTACTTC.